The clone carrying this T cell receptor beta chain was picked up one time. The table came from immunoSEQ multiplex PCR; TCRdb's copy has only in-frame clones and leaves some out. The sample includes about 36,000 clones, approximately 80% of them seen just once. Sampled blood was obtained at baseline, cycle 4 day 1, and cycle 7 day 1. The entry originates in a study of OX40 agonist ivuxolimab in advanced cancers. The overall study: One patient with hepatocellular carcinoma and two with cutaneous melanoma, three in all, had partial responses.

The receptor's source is an adult with an advanced solid tumor such as melanoma, head and neck, liver or kidney cancer. Sequencing was performed on CD4+ or CD8+ T cells sorted from blood, taken in a trial of the OX40 agonist ivuxolimab.

The CDR3 DNA follows: TGTGCCAGCAGCCAAACCATTACTAGTCCCCAAGAGACCCAGTACTTC. Protein sequence: CASSQTITSPQETQYF. The genes are TRBV4-2 and TRBJ2-5; TRBD2 might be the D (5 bases). CDR3 length: 16 amino acids. The V gene's germline CDR1 is LGHNA and CDR2 YNFKEQ. V lost 2 bases, J lost 1 base, and 14 bases lay in between.